This T cell receptor (beta chain) was captured in a study of blood T cell repertoires in COVID-19. On the study more broadly: Sites across the United States, Italy and Spain contributed samples from acute and convalescent COVID-19. In each case, the material was cDNA or gDNA derived from T cells, B-cell-depleted T cells, or PBMCs.

Germline CDR1 SNHLY, CDR2 FYNNEI. The junction had 3 bases not matched to a gene; V was cut back by 5 bases and J by 5 bases. The CDR3 totals 14 residues. In the authors' methods: Nucleated cell number was recorded as an estimate derived from reference gene primer amplification. Some clones are missing from TCRdb's copy, which holds only in-frame ones; the method was immunoSEQ multiplex PCR. V and J calls plus clone size are reproduced from that table; the DNA served to infer D and trimming. Of 200,000 to 300,000 clones listed, around nine tenths were seen once; the top ten hold about 10%. The origin of this receptor is a man in his forties or fifties who had recovered from COVID-19. Sequenced sample: peripheral blood. V is TRBV2 and J is TRBJ1-6; TRBD1 agrees at 7 bases. The CDR3 loop is CASSRDRNNSPLHF. In DNA, the CDR3 is TGTGCCAGCAGTAGGGACAGAAATAATTCACCCCTCCACTTT.